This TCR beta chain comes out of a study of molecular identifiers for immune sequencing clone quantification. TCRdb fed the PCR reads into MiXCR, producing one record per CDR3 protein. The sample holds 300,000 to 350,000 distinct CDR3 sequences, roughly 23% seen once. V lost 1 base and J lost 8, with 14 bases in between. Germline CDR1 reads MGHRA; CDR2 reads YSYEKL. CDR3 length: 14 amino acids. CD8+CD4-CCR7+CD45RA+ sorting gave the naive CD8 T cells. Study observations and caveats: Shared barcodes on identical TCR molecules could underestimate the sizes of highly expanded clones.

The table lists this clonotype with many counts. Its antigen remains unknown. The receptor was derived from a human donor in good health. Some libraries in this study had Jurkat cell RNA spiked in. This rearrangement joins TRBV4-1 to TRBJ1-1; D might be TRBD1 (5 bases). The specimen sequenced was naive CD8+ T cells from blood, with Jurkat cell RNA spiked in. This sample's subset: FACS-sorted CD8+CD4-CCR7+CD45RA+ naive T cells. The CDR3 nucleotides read TGCGCCAGCAGCCAAGGTTTGGGAGGACACGAAGCTTTCTTT. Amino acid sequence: CASSQGLGGHEAFF.